This is a list of T cell receptor beta chains from one sample in a study of cytomegalovirus exposure and HLA in healthy donors. TCRdb keeps only in-frame clones here, not all; method: immunoSEQ multiplex PCR. The table includes about 88,000 clones, roughly 70% detected once. Sequencing was carried out using PBMCs. The source of these receptors is a man aged 50-59 years in good health and CMV-seronegative. Each CDR3 is given with its conserved first and last residue. Fields, in order: D gene, J gene, V gene, clone size, CDR3 protein, CDR3 DNA. The D gene is left open where the match is weak. Some rows mark clone size as missing; the rest say once, few, many or name a class of expanded clone.

>-|TRBJ2-7|TRBV7-9|-
CASSRLAPYEQYF
TGTGCCAGCAGCCGGTTAGCCCCCTACGAGCAGTACTTC
>TRBD1|TRBJ2-1|TRBV9|-
CASSAVTGAGNEQFF
TGTGCCAGCAGCGCTGTGACAGGGGCAGGCAATGAGCAGTTCTTC
>TRBD1|TRBJ2-7|TRBV5-1|-
CASSTGQGGEQYF
TGCGCCAGCAGCACGGGACAGGGGGGCGAGCAGTACTTC
>-|TRBJ2-3|TRBV18|-
CASSPSSTDTQYF
TGTGCCAGCTCACCATCTAGCACAGATACGCAGTATTTT
>TRBD1|TRBJ1-1|TRBV7-9|once
CASSPRTGGRTEAFF
TGTGCCAGCAGCCCCCGGACAGGGGGAAGGACTGAAGCTTTCTTT
>TRBD1|TRBJ1-2|TRBV19|-
CASSIGTGVPYGYTF
TGTGCCAGTAGTATAGGGACAGGGGTTCCCTATGGCTACACCTTC
>-|TRBJ2-4|TRBV7-2|-
CASSLGVGSKNIQYF
TGTGCCAGCAGCTTAGGAGTCGGGTCCAAAAACATTCAGTACTTC
>-|TRBJ1-1|TRBV10-3|-
CAISESGQRNTEAFF
TGTGCCATCAGTGAGTCCGGACAGAGGAACACTGAAGCTTTCTTT
>TRBD1|TRBJ2-3|TRBV5-1|-
CASSLTGGVDTQYF
TGCGCCAGCAGCTTGACAGGGGGCGTAGATACGCAGTATTTT
>-|TRBJ2-1|TRBV7-2|-
CASSLGPGPYNEQFF
TGTGCCAGCAGCTTGGGCCCTGGCCCCTACAATGAGCAGTTCTTC
>-|TRBJ2-5|TRBV5-1|-
CASSFDSQETQYF
TGCGCCAGCAGCTTTGACAGCCAAGAGACCCAGTACTTC
>-|TRBJ2-2|TRBV28|few
CASSPPIHRELFF
TGTGCCAGCTCCCCCCCCATACACCGGGAGCTGTTTTTT
>TRBD1|TRBJ2-2|TRBV9|-
CASSPIQGFDTGELFF
TGTGCCAGCAGCCCGATACAGGGGTTTGACACCGGGGAGCTGTTTTTT
>-|TRBJ2-1|TRBV2|-
CASSEFASSYNEQFF
TGTGCCAGCAGTGAGTTTGCTAGCTCCTACAATGAGCAGTTCTTC